Sequencing of this T cell receptor (beta chain) was carried out in a study of T cell repertoires in cytomegalovirus infection. Turning to the study itself: Matching HLA type, along with CMV infection, was indicated by public TCR beta signatures.

In TCRdb, the reads were re-called with MiXCR into one record per CDR3 protein. The sample contains 200,000 to 300,000 distinct CDR3 sequences, 9% to 15% of which appear only once. Broader study findings: The response measured ex vivo was dominated by TCR beta clonotypes (HLA-C-restricted and CMV-specific).

This clonotype was found many times. Its antigen is not known. V lost 4 bases and J lost 1, with 8 bases in between. Germline-derived CDR1 and CDR2 are MNHNS and SASEGT. The CDR3 is made up of 14 amino acids. The sequenced material came from PBMCs. This chain links TRBV6-1 with TRBJ1-5; D unresolved. This clonotype originated in a human donor in good health (CMV status not recorded). Some clones in this sample may be carry-over from other donors' samples. CDR3 region: CASSVDGSNQPQHF. CDR3 sequence (DNA): TGTGCCAGCAGTGTAGACGGGAGCAATCAGCCCCAGCATTTT.